The subject of this entry is one T cell receptor beta chain. Its antigen remains unknown. This entry is derived from a study of response to subunit inactivated influenza vaccine. Overall study findings and caveats: The authors suggested that every seasonal influenza vaccination recruits few new T cells.

TCRdb redid the calling of the RT-PCR reads with MiXCR, one entry per CDR3 protein. The data contain 700,000 to 800,000 distinct CDR3 sequences, less than 20% of them singletons. Here the sequenced sample was PBMCs from blood, taken about 5 days after vaccination. The TCR comes from a man aged 45-65 years who received an inactivated influenza vaccine.

The chain's CDR3 is CASSYGGSAGELFF. In nucleotides, the CDR3 is TGTGCCAGCAGTTACGGGGGTAGCGCCGGGGAGCTGTTTTTT. V usage is TRBV6-5 and J usage is TRBJ2-2; the D gene could be TRBD1 or TRBD2 (5 bases each). With 2 bases removed from V and 6 bases from J, the gap between germline ends came to 10 bases. Germline V lookup: CDR1 MNHEY, CDR2 SVGAGI. The CDR3 totals 14 residues.